This paragraph covers one TCR beta chain sequence. The CDR3 runs to 14 residues. J was trimmed by 3 bases and V by 5 bases; bases with no gene match: 6. Germline assignment: CDR1 LNHDA and CDR2 SQIVND (reference sequence). This entry is derived from a study of cytomegalovirus exposure and HLA in healthy donors. Study at large: The 95 to 150 validation repertoires used a platform that matched the one used for the approximately 670 first-cohort repertoires, as a later analysis reported.

The assay was immunoSEQ multiplex PCR, and TCRdb's table has in-frame clones only and misses some. Of about 130,000 clones listed, around nine tenths were seen once; the top ten hold about 3%. Material for sequencing was PBMCs. The chain joins TRBV19 to TRBJ1-2; 7 bases are shared with TRBD1. This TCR was recovered from a man aged 25 to 40 in good health and CMV-seronegative. The CDR3 nucleotides are TGTGCCAGTAGTTTCGGGACAGTCTACTATGGCTACACCTTC. Its protein product is CASSFGTVYYGYTF.